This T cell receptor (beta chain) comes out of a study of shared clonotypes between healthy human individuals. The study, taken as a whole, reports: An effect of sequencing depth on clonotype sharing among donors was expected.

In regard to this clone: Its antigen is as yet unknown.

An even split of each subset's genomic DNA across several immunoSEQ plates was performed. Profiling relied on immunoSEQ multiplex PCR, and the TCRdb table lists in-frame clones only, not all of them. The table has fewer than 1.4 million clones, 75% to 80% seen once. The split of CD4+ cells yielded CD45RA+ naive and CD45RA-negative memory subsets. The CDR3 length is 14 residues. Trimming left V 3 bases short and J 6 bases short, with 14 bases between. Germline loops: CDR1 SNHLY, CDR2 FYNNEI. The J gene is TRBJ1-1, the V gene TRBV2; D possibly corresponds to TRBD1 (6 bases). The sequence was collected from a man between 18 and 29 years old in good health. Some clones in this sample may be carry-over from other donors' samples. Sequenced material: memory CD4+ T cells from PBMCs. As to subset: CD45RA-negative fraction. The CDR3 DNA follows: TGTGCCAGCAGTGAGGACAGCCACCTTTCTGAAGCTTTCTTT. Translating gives CASSEDSHLSEAFF.